This T cell receptor beta chain was recovered during a study of shared clonotypes between healthy human individuals. The study's findings and limits: Generation of non-shared clonotypes was less probable than generation of clonotypes shared by all four donors. A few donors had about 5.1% of their naive CD4 clonotypes in common.

Produced via immunoSEQ multiplex PCR; TCRdb's table is partial and in-frame only. The sample lists about a million clones, roughly 80% occurring once. Concerning this clone: Its antigen is not identified.

Trimming removed 4 bases at V and 0 bases at J, with 16 bases between. The CDR3 is 17 amino acids. CDR1 SEHNR and CDR2 FQNEAQ come from the germline V gene (reference sequence). Sequencing was performed on memory CD4+ T cells from PBMCs. Described subset: CD45RA-negative fraction. The chain has TRBV7-9 and TRBJ1-5; D possibly corresponds to TRBD1 (5 bases). The sequence was collected from a man younger than 35 in good health. Some clones in this sample may be carry-over from other donors' samples. CDR3 in amino acids: CASSSEWGDHSNQPQHF. CDR3 sequence (DNA): TGTGCCAGCAGCTCCGAGTGGGGGGATCATAGCAATCAGCCCCAGCATTTT.